This T cell receptor (beta chain) was captured by sequencing in a study of T and B cells in COVID-19 patients. Overall study results and limits: At recovery TRB diversity and richness exceeded healthy donors, after highly clonal active COVID-19 repertoires.

As regards this clonotype: Its antigen is still unknown. A much larger clone sits a single nucleotide away, making a read error possible.

TRB rearrangements were amplified by multiplex PCR with BIOMED2 TRB-A/B primers. One entry per CDR3 protein results from TCRdb running MiXCR on the multiplex PCR reads. Of roughly 21,000 distinct CDR3 sequences listed, 30% were seen once; the top ten hold around 2.1%. Blood genomic DNA input for TRB amplification was 250-500 ng. This CDR3 region has 14 residues. CDR1 is MNHEY and CDR2 is SVGAGI in the germline V gene. The receptor's source is a human donor who had recovered from COVID-19. The sequencing input was blood. The V gene is TRBV6-5, the J gene TRBJ2-7; D unresolved. CDR3 sequence: CATGRRCLTYEQYF. CDR3 DNA: TGTGCTACGGGCAGGCGATGTCTAACCTACGAGCAGTACTTC.